This is a list of T cell receptor beta chains from one sample in a study of glioma-infiltrating T cells after dendritic cell vaccination. Profiled with immunoSEQ multiplex PCR; TCRdb holds only in-frame clones, not every one. The sample yields about 30,000 clones, 85% to 95% seen once. This specimen was blood, taken before dendritic cell vaccination. Receptors originate from a human donor with glioblastoma. The CDR3 runs from the conserved cysteine through the conserved F or W. D genes are given only for firm matches. Where a row states a size, it is once, few, many or the class of an expanded clone; other rows omit it.

V	length	J	size	D	DNA	CDR3
TRBV27	15	TRBJ2-5	NA	TRBD2	TGTGCCAGCAGTCCCCCCCGGGGGGGTGATGAGACCCAGTACTTC	CASSPPRGGDETQYF
TRBV4-1	13	TRBJ1-3	NA	NA	TGCGCCAGCAGCCAAGTCGTTACGGAGACCATATATTTT	CASSQVVTETIYF
TRBV6-6	13	TRBJ2-1	NA	NA	TGTGCCAGCAGTCGGGACACCGGGAATGAGCAGTTCTTC	CASSRDTGNEQFF
TRBV5-1	15	TRBJ2-5	NA	NA	TGCGCCAGCAGCCCGGGGGGCGCGTCTGGAGAGACCCAGTACTTC	CASSPGGASGETQYF
TRBV7-2	12	TRBJ2-3	NA	NA	TGTGCCAGCAGCTTCGAAAGGAGTACGCAGTATTTT	CASSFERSTQYF
TRBV7-2	15	TRBJ1-3	NA	NA	TGTGCCAGCAGCTTGGGTGGACAGTCTGGAAACACCATATATTTT	CASSLGGQSGNTIYF
TRBV7-9	13	TRBJ2-7	NA	NA	TGTGCCAGCAGCTTACCCAGTAACTACGAGCAGTACTTC	CASSLPSNYEQYF
TRBV5-8	16	TRBJ2-4	NA	TRBD1	TGTGCCAGCAGCCGACGACAGGGTGCATTAGAAAACATTCAGTACTTC	CASSRRQGALENIQYF
TRBV6-5	13	TRBJ1-1	NA	TRBD1	TGTGCCAGCACCCCGGACAGGGTCACTGAAGCTTTCTTT	CASTPDRVTEAFF
TRBV7-9	15	TRBJ1-4	once	NA	TGTGCCAGCAGCTTAGCGGAGACAACTAATGAAAAACTGTTTTTT	CASSLAETTNEKLFF
TRBV5-4	15	TRBJ2-5	NA	TRBD2	TGTGCCAGCAGCTTGGGGGGACTAGCCCAAGAGACCCAGTACTTC	CASSLGGLAQETQYF
TRBV27	16	TRBJ1-6	NA	NA	TGTGCCAGCACCGGGCTGGGGGGTGGGGGGAATTCACCCCTCCACTTT	CASTGLGGGGNSPLHF
TRBV5-6	15	TRBJ2-5	NA	TRBD1	TGTGCCAGCAGCTTTGGACAGGAACGGCGGGAGACCCAGTACTTC	CASSFGQERRETQYF
TRBV5-1	14	TRBJ1-2	NA	NA	TGCGCCAGCAGCTTGGTTGCAGGGAATAATGGCTACACCTTC	CASSLVAGNNGYTF
TRBV4-1	16	TRBJ1-2	NA	TRBD1	TGCGCCAGCAGCCAAGACCGACAGGGGACTAACTATGGCTACACCTTC	CASSQDRQGTNYGYTF
TRBV18	14	TRBJ1-1	NA	NA	TGTGCCAGCTCACCACAGGAGATGAACACTGAAGCTTTCTTT	CASSPQEMNTEAFF
TRBV20-1	11	TRBJ1-1	NA	NA	TGCAGTCCCGGAGGAATCACTGAAGCTTTCTTT	CSPGGITEAFF
TRBV15	16	TRBJ2-3	NA	TRBD1	TGTGCCACCAGCAGAGGCACCGACCAGGGGGCAGATACGCAGTATTTT	CATSRGTDQGADTQYF
TRBV6-5	13	TRBJ2-7	NA	TRBD2	TGTGCCAGCAGTTACTCGCGGGGGGCCGAGCAGTACTTC	CASSYSRGAEQYF
TRBV19	13	TRBJ1-1	NA	NA	TGTGCCAGTAAGGTGCTCCAGGACACTGAAGCTTTCTTT	CASKVLQDTEAFF
TRBV11-2	15	TRBJ2-7	NA	NA	TGTGCCAGCAGCTTAGAGATCGGGAAGACCTACGAGCAGTACTTC	CASSLEIGKTYEQYF
TRBV30	12	TRBJ2-2	NA	NA	TGTGCCTGGAGTGCCCCTCTCGGGGAGCTGTTTTTT	CAWSAPLGELFF
TRBV6-6	15	TRBJ2-7	NA	NA	TGTGCCAGCATCCCGTTGGAGGGAAGCTCCTACGAGCAGTACTTC	CASIPLEGSSYEQYF
TRBV6-5	13	TRBJ2-7	NA	NA	TGTGCCAGCAGTTACACCCCAGCCTACGAGCAGTACTTC	CASSYTPAYEQYF
TRBV2	16	TRBJ2-4	NA	NA	TGTGCCAGCAGCCGGACAGTATTACTAGCCAAAAACATTCAGTACTTC	CASSRTVLLAKNIQYF
TRBV18	17	TRBJ2-5	NA	TRBD2	TGTGCCAGCTCACCTCCGACTAGCGGGGCGCCAGGGGAGACCCAGTACTTC	CASSPPTSGAPGETQYF
TRBV10-2	16	TRBJ2-5	NA	NA	TGCGCCAGCAGTGAGCTACCGGGACACCTACAAGAGACCCAGTACTTC	CASSELPGHLQETQYF
TRBV7-2	15	TRBJ1-1	NA	NA	TGTGCCAGCAGCCCGGTGGGGGGTTTGAACACTGAAGCTTTCTTT	CASSPVGGLNTEAFF
TRBV5-6	14	TRBJ2-7	once	TRBD1	TGTGCCAGCAGCGCCGGGACAGGGTCCTACGAGCAGTACTTC	CASSAGTGSYEQYF
TRBV7-8	14	TRBJ1-4	NA	TRBD1	TGTGCCAGCAGCCCCCGGGACAGTGGAGAAAAACTGTTTTTT	CASSPRDSGEKLFF
TRBV5-4	15	TRBJ1-1	NA	TRBD1	TGTGCCAGCAGCCCGGCCTACAGGGGGAGGGCTGAAGCTTTCTTT	CASSPAYRGRAEAFF
TRBV9	15	TRBJ1-2	NA	NA	TGTGCCAGCAGCGGAGCCCGGATGGGGGGCTATGGCTACACCTTC	CASSGARMGGYGYTF
TRBV6-5	13	TRBJ1-5	NA	NA	TGTGCCATCGGAGCTAAGGTCAATCAGCCCCAGCATTTT	CAIGAKVNQPQHF
TRBV5-1	15	TRBJ1-2	NA	NA	TGCGCCAGCAGCTTGGTGGCAGGGGCAAAGGATGGCTACACCTTC	CASSLVAGAKDGYTF
TRBV27	14	TRBJ1-5	NA	NA	TGTGCCAGCAGTCCCGGACAGAGCAATCAGCCCCAGCATTTT	CASSPGQSNQPQHF
TRBV11-2	14	TRBJ2-2	NA	NA	TGTGCCAGCAGCTTAGGAGGGCCCACCGGGGAGCTGTTTTTT	CASSLGGPTGELFF
TRBV6-1	14	TRBJ1-2	NA	NA	TGTGCCAGCTCCCATGCCAACCGCGTCTATGGCTACACCTTC	CASSHANRVYGYTF
TRBV19	16	TRBJ2-6	NA	TRBD2	TGTGCCAGTAGCTCACCGGGGGGAGCTGGGGCCAACGTCCTGACTTTC	CASSSPGGAGANVLTF
TRBV6-1	17	TRBJ2-3	NA	NA	TGTGCCAGCAGTGAAAAATTTGGGGGCGTCCACGCAGATACGCAGTATTTT	CASSEKFGGVHADTQYF
TRBV6-5	11	TRBJ2-7	NA	TRBD1	TGTGCCAGCAGAGACAGGGCCGTGGAGTACTTC	CASRDRAVEYF
TRBV29-1	16	TRBJ2-2	NA	NA	TGCAGCGCCTACGGGGGTTCCCTGGGGGACACCGGGGAGCTGTTTTTT	CSAYGGSLGDTGELFF
TRBV2	12	TRBJ2-7	NA	NA	TGTGCCAGCAGGAGGGTGCACTACGAGCAGTACTTC	CASRRVHYEQYF
TRBV19	19	TRBJ2-2	NA	TRBD2	TGTGCCAGTAGTAGCCCAGGGCGGGGGGGCCTAAAGGTCACCGGGGAGCTGTTTTTT	CASSSPGRGGLKVTGELFF
TRBV18	13	TRBJ1-5	NA	TRBD1	TGTGCCAGCTCCCGACAGGGCGATCAGCCCCAGCATTTT	CASSRQGDQPQHF
TRBV30	15	TRBJ1-6	NA	NA	TGTGCCTGGAGGCGAAAAGGGGCAGGTCGTTCACCCCTCCACTTT	CAWRRKGAGRSPLHF
TRBV7-8	12	TRBJ2-1	few	NA	TGTGCCAGTACAGGGTTTGGGAATGAGCAGTTCTTC	CASTGFGNEQFF
TRBV19	19	TRBJ2-5	NA	NA	TGTGCCAGTAGCATTGGTAGTGGTAGCTGGGAGCGAAAAAGAGGGACCCAGTACTTC	CASSIGSGSWERKRGTQYF
TRBV27	16	TRBJ2-1	NA	NA	TGTGCCAGCAGTTTATTTGGTGACAGCTCCTACAATGAGCAGTTCTTC	CASSLFGDSSYNEQFF
TRBV7-9	15	TRBJ1-2	NA	TRBD1	TGTGCCAGCAGCTTAGACAACAGGGGAAGCTATGGCTACACCTTC	CASSLDNRGSYGYTF
TRBV11-1	13	TRBJ2-3	NA	NA	TGTGCCAGCAGCTGGGGCACCGCAGATACGCAGTATTTT	CASSWGTADTQYF
TRBV5-6	15	TRBJ1-6	NA	NA	TGTGCCAGCAGCTTGGTGGCAGGTGGTGGTGGACCCCTCCACTTT	CASSLVAGGGGPLHF
TRBV2	15	TRBJ1-5	NA	TRBD1	TGTGCCAGCAGTGGCCAGGGGGCCCCCGATCAGCCCCAGCATTTT	CASSGQGAPDQPQHF
TRBV5-4	13	TRBJ1-6	once	NA	TGTGCCAGCAGCTTAGCAGGGGATTCACCCCTCCACTTT	CASSLAGDSPLHF
TRBV30	13	TRBJ2-3	once	NA	TGTGCCTGGACAGCTAACCCGGGGGATACGCAGTATTTT	CAWTANPGDTQYF
TRBV6-5	16	TRBJ1-6	NA	TRBD1	TGTGCCAGCAGTTACTCGATCCCAGGGGGCGACTCACCCCTCCACTTT	CASSYSIPGGDSPLHF
TRBV29-1	14	TRBJ2-5	NA	NA	TGCAGCGTTGAAGGACAGGCCCGAGGGTCTGGGCAGTACTTC	CSVEGQARGSGQYF
TRBV25-1	16	TRBJ2-7	NA	TRBD2	TGTGCCAGCAGTCCCTTCTCTGGGGAGGGCTCCTACGAGCAGTACTTC	CASSPFSGEGSYEQYF
TRBV6-1	13	TRBJ2-3	NA	NA	TGTTCGACATGGGGACTGGGCCCAGATACGCAGTATTTT	CSTWGLGPDTQYF
TRBV6-6	15	TRBJ2-7	NA	NA	TGTGCCAGCACTAACAGCCAGGCAGCCACCTACGAGCAGTACTTC	CASTNSQAATYEQYF